These T cell receptor beta chains were read from a single sample in a study of blood T cell repertoires in COVID-19. Profiling relied on immunoSEQ multiplex PCR, and the TCRdb table lists in-frame clones only, not all of them. The sample records about 140,000 clones, 85% to 90% being singletons. Sequencing used peripheral blood. Receptor source: a woman aged 80 or older with acute or convalescent COVID-19. Both conserved end residues are part of each CDR3. A D gene is named only where the DNA matches it firmly. The size of a clone is reported for some rows only, either as once, few or many, or as a class for expanded clones.

>16|-|TRBJ2-7|TRBD2|TRBV3-1/TRBV3-2
CASSQDPGTSGNEQYF
TGTGCCAGCAGCCAAGACCCTGGGACTAGCGGGAACGAGCAGTACTTC
>13|-|TRBJ1-5|-|TRBV2
CASTRNSNQPQHF
TGTGCCAGCACCAGAAATAGCAATCAGCCCCAGCATTTT
>14|-|TRBJ2-5|-|TRBV9
CASGKGRVPETQYF
TGTGCCAGCGGAAAAGGGCGGGTTCCAGAGACCCAGTACTTC
>14|-|TRBJ2-2|TRBD1|TRBV6-4
CASRGQGADGELFF
TGTGCCAGCAGGGGACAGGGGGCCGACGGGGAGCTGTTTTTT
>13|-|TRBJ2-1|TRBD1|TRBV30
CAGSRGPTNEQFF
TGTGCCGGGTCTAGGGGGCCAACCAATGAGCAGTTCTTC
>13|-|TRBJ2-5|TRBD1|TRBV7-8
CASRRGLPETQYF
TGTGCCAGCCGCAGGGGGCTGCCAGAGACCCAGTACTTC
>12|-|TRBJ2-7|-|TRBV6-2/TRBV6-3
CASSWSTYEQYF
TGTGCCAGCAGTTGGAGTACCTACGAGCAGTACTTC
>15|-|TRBJ1-1|-|TRBV5-4
CASSLASTGNTEAFF
TGTGCCAGCAGCTTGGCCTCGACAGGGAACACTGAAGCTTTCTTT
>15|few|TRBJ1-6|-|TRBV4-3
CASSQGGTHNSPLHF
TGCGCCAGCAGCCAAGGTGGCACCCATAATTCACCCCTCCACTTT
>13|-|TRBJ2-7|TRBD1|TRBV6-5
CAISQGGPYEQYF
TGTGCCATCTCACAGGGGGGTCCTTACGAGCAGTACTTC
>17|-|TRBJ1-6|-|TRBV5-1
CASSLQFSGRGDSPLHF
TGCGCCAGCAGCTTGCAGTTTTCGGGGAGGGGAGATTCACCCCTCCACTTT
>16|-|TRBJ1-2|TRBD1|TRBV6-6
CASSYSGTGGNYGYTF
TGTGCCAGCAGTTATAGCGGGACAGGGGGCAACTATGGCTACACCTTC
>12|-|TRBJ2-5|-|TRBV7-2
CASSFLRETQYF
TGTGCCAGCAGCTTCTTGAGAGAGACCCAGTACTTC
>12|-|TRBJ2-7|TRBD2|TRBV5-6
CASSLTSGGPFF
TGTGCCAGCAGCTTAACTAGCGGGGGGCCCTTCTTC
>16|-|TRBJ2-3|TRBD2|TRBV5-1
CASSSQTSASTDTQYF
TGCGCCAGCAGCTCGCAGACTAGCGCAAGCACAGATACGCAGTATTTT
>14|-|TRBJ1-1|-|TRBV7-2
CASSFSGGNTEAFF
TGTGCCAGCAGCTTCTCGGGGGGAAACACTGAAGCTTTCTTT
>13|-|TRBJ1-5|TRBD1|TRBV18
CASSPRGDRPQHF
TGTGCCAGCTCACCAAGAGGGGACAGGCCCCAGCATTTT
>13|-|TRBJ2-7|-|TRBV6-2/TRBV6-3
CASSPTGSYEQYF
TGTGCCAGCAGTCCAACAGGGTCCTACGAGCAGTACTTC
>14|-|TRBJ1-6|-|TRBV10-1
CASSREEHTSPLHF
TGCGCCAGCAGCCGGGAGGAGCACACTTCACCCCTCCACTTT
>14|once|TRBJ2-1|TRBD1|TRBV11-2
CASSSRQGYDEQFF
TGTGCCAGCAGCTCGCGACAGGGGTACGATGAGCAGTTCTTC
>15|-|TRBJ2-6|-|TRBV5-1
CASSLETAGANVLTF
TGCGCCAGCAGCTTGGAGACAGCTGGGGCCAACGTCCTGACTTTC
>13|few|TRBJ1-2|-|TRBV30
CAWSKGVWDGYTF
TGTGCCTGGAGTAAGGGGGTCTGGGATGGCTACACCTTC
>14|-|TRBJ1-2|TRBD1|TRBV19
CASTPGQGDYGYTF
TGTGCCAGTACCCCCGGGCAGGGGGACTATGGCTACACCTTC
>15|-|TRBJ2-1|-|TRBV7-9
CASSPLGLQSNEQFF
TGTGCCAGCAGTCCCCTGGGGCTACAAAGTAATGAGCAGTTCTTC
>14|-|TRBJ2-3|TRBD2|TRBV7-9
CASSPPVATSEQYF
TGTGCCAGCAGCCCCCCCGTGGCGACTAGCGAGCAGTATTTT
>16|few|TRBJ1-3|TRBD1|TRBV18
CASSPTGGRTGNTIYF
TGTGCCAGCTCACCAACAGGGGGGCGAACTGGAAACACCATATATTTT
>11|-|TRBJ2-7|-|TRBV6-5
CASSYAGKQYF
TGTGCCAGCAGTTACGCGGGGAAGCAGTACTTC
>14|-|TRBJ1-2|-|TRBV5-6
CASSLGQGNYGYTF
TGTGCCAGCAGCTTGGGGCAGGGCAACTATGGCTACACCTTC
>13|-|TRBJ2-7|-|TRBV12-3/TRBV12-4
CASGDWGRDEQYF
TGTGCCAGCGGCGATTGGGGGCGGGACGAGCAGTACTTC
>14|-|TRBJ2-5|TRBD2|TRBV5-4
CASSPRLAQETQYF
TGTGCCAGCAGTCCCCGACTAGCCCAAGAGACCCAGTACTTC
>15|-|TRBJ1-5|-|TRBV5-1
CASSFVHEDYQPQHF
TGCGCCAGCAGCTTCGTTCATGAGGACTATCAGCCCCAGCATTTT
>14|few|TRBJ2-2|-|TRBV2
CASSQGRGTGELFF
TGTGCCAGCAGTCAGGGGAGAGGCACCGGGGAGCTGTTTTTT
>17|-|TRBJ1-5|-|TRBV21-1
CASSKARRKGSNQPQHF
TGTGCCAGCAGCAAAGCGCGGAGGAAGGGTAGCAATCAGCCCCAGCATTTT
>15|-|TRBJ1-2|TRBD1|TRBV2
CASSEGGQEAYGYTF
TGTGCCAGCAGTGAAGGGGGACAGGAAGCCTATGGCTACACCTTC
>15|-|TRBJ2-1|-|TRBV27
CASSPGLASYNEQFF
TGTGCCAGCAGCCCAGGGCTAGCGTCCTACAATGAGCAGTTCTTC
>20|once|TRBJ1-3|TRBD1|TRBV20-1
CSASTGQGAPVSGSGNTIYF
TGCAGTGCTAGTACAGGACAGGGGGCCCCAGTATCCGGCTCTGGAAACACCATATATTTT
>10|-|TRBJ1-4|-|TRBV20-1
CSAGEEKLFF
TGCAGTGCCGGAGAAGAAAAACTGTTTTTT
>15|-|TRBJ1-2|-|TRBV5-1
CASSLGQGRGDGYTF
TGCGCCAGCAGCTTGGGCCAGGGGAGAGGTGATGGCTACACCTTC
>16|-|TRBJ2-5|-|TRBV6-5
CASSYFSWAAQETQYF
TGTGCCAGCAGTTACTTCTCATGGGCAGCTCAAGAGACCCAGTACTTC
>13|-|TRBJ1-5|TRBD1|TRBV2
CASSWDRDQPQHF
TGTGCCAGCAGTTGGGACAGGGATCAGCCCCAGCATTTT
>13|-|TRBJ1-5|-|TRBV9
CASSVSGNQPQHF
TGTGCCAGCAGCGTCTCAGGGAATCAGCCCCAGCATTTT
>13|-|TRBJ1-5|TRBD1|TRBV6-5
CATGQEIDQPQHF
TGTGCCACTGGACAGGAGATCGATCAGCCCCAGCATTTT
>16|once|TRBJ1-2|TRBD1|TRBV25-1
CASSEADGTGVNGYTF
TGTGCCAGCAGTGAGGCCGATGGGACAGGGGTTAATGGCTACACCTTC
>12|-|TRBJ1-1|TRBD1|TRBV3-1/TRBV3-2
CASSPLTGEAFF
TGTGCCAGCAGCCCACTGACAGGGGAAGCTTTCTTT
>14|-|TRBJ2-1|-|TRBV18
CASSQLGTISEQFF
TGTGCCAGCTCACAACTAGGGACAATTAGTGAGCAGTTCTTC
>15|-|TRBJ1-2|TRBD1|TRBV19
CASSKGQGANYGYTF
TGTGCCAGTAGTAAGGGACAGGGCGCTAACTATGGCTACACCTTC
>18|few|TRBJ1-6|-|TRBV4-1
CASSREDRGGSYNSPLHF
TGCGCCAGCAGCCGCGAGGACCGGGGGGGTTCCTATAATTCACCCCTCCACTTT
>12|-|TRBJ1-1|-|TRBV30
CAWRDFNTEAFF
TGTGCCTGGAGGGACTTCAACACTGAAGCTTTCTTT
>14|-|TRBJ2-3|-|TRBV7-2
CASSKPTGHITQYF
TGTGCCAGCAGCAAACCGACAGGCCACATTACGCAGTATTTT
>16|-|TRBJ1-4|TRBD1|TRBV7-3
CASSLTRTGGGEKLFF
TGTGCCAGCAGCTTAACGCGGACAGGGGGCGGTGAAAAACTGTTTTTT
>14|-|TRBJ2-3|TRBD1|TRBV29-1
CSVVSDRVQDTQYF
TGCAGCGTTGTGTCGGACAGGGTCCAAGATACGCAGTATTTT
>16|-|TRBJ1-2|-|TRBV20-1
CSASPGHAKANYGYTF
TGCAGTGCTAGTCCGGGACACGCGAAAGCTAACTATGGCTACACCTTC
>15|-|TRBJ1-1|-|TRBV5-1
CASSPGALSVTEAFF
TGCGCCAGCAGCCCCGGTGCCCTTTCGGTCACTGAAGCTTTCTTT
>13|-|TRBJ1-1|-|TRBV15
CATAGSLNTEAFF
TGTGCCACCGCTGGCAGTTTGAACACTGAAGCTTTCTTT
>15|-|TRBJ1-6|-|TRBV6-5
CASSYFFRDGSPLHF
TGTGCCAGCAGTTACTTTTTCAGGGATGGTTCACCCCTCCACTTT
>13|-|TRBJ1-1|-|TRBV12-3/TRBV12-4
CASSFGRGAEAFF
TGTGCCAGCAGTTTTGGGAGGGGCGCTGAAGCTTTCTTT
>13|-|TRBJ1-1|TRBD1|TRBV3-1/TRBV3-2
CASSGDRATEAFF
TGTGCCAGCAGCGGGGACAGGGCCACTGAAGCTTTCTTT
>14|-|TRBJ2-3|-|TRBV7-9
CASSPSTSTDTQYF
TGTGCCAGCAGCCCGTCGACTAGCACAGATACGCAGTATTTT
>15|-|TRBJ2-7|-|TRBV21-1
CASSQTSGDSYEQYF
TGTGCCAGCAGCCAGACTAGCGGGGACTCCTACGAGCAGTACTTC